This record covers a single TCR beta chain. Its target is unknown. This sample was taken from a study of T cell repertoires in cytomegalovirus infection. Study at large: TCR beta signatures that were public indicated CMV infection and matching HLA type.

Whole-study results and caveats: There were HLA-C-restricted CMV-specific TCR beta clonotypes dominating the ex vivo response. Pooled public TCR beta family frequency picked out CMV carriers with the relevant HLA.

V was clipped by 2 bases and J by 8 bases, with 18 bases between them. The germline gives CDR1 KGHDR, CDR2 SFDVKD. This CDR3 spans 16 amino acids. TCRdb reprocessed the reads with MiXCR, giving one entry per CDR3 protein. The repertoire holds around 530,000 distinct CDR3 sequences, with approximately 25% as singletons. This receptor was taken from a human donor in good health (CMV status not recorded). Some clones in this sample may be carry-over from other donors' samples. V usage is TRBV24-1 and J usage is TRBJ2-1; maybe TRBD2 (5 bases). The sample was PBMCs. The CDR3 sequence: CATSDSSGIAADEQFF. As DNA, the CDR3 is TGTGCCACCAGTGATTCCTCGGGAATAGCAGCAGATGAGCAGTTCTTC.